The rows below give T cell receptor beta chains drawn from one sample of a study of blood T cell repertoires in COVID-19. Here immunoSEQ multiplex PCR was the method, and the copy in TCRdb shows in-frame clones only, minus some. The data contain tens of thousands of clones, 65% to 85% of them singletons. The material sequenced was peripheral blood. The source is a man aged 65 to 79 with acute or convalescent COVID-19. Each CDR3 is given with its conserved first and last residue. The D gene is left open where the match is weak. The listing skips clone size in some rows; elsewhere it reads once, few, many or a size class.

v_call: TRBV14
clone_size: NA
j_call: TRBJ2-1
d_call: NA
cdr3_aa: CASSQDRGGHQNHEQFF
cdr3_nt: TGTGCCAGCAGCCAAGATCGCGGGGGCCACCAAAATCATGAGCAGTTCTTC

v_call: TRBV11-2
clone_size: NA
j_call: TRBJ1-1
d_call: NA
cdr3_aa: CASSPGLGAFF
cdr3_nt: TGTGCCAGCAGCCCGGGACTGGGAGCTTTCTTT

v_call: TRBV16
clone_size: NA
j_call: TRBJ1-4
d_call: TRBD1
cdr3_aa: CASSPVRGTGPEKLFF
cdr3_nt: TGTGCCAGCAGCCCCGTCCGTGGGACAGGGCCCGAAAAACTGTTTTTT

v_call: TRBV7-2
clone_size: many
j_call: TRBJ2-7
d_call: NA
cdr3_aa: CASSLSHGLQNEQYF
cdr3_nt: TGTGCCAGCAGCTTAAGCCACGGGTTGCAGAACGAGCAGTACTTC

v_call: TRBV28
clone_size: NA
j_call: TRBJ1-2
d_call: TRBD1
cdr3_aa: CAYGQGARGYTF
cdr3_nt: TGTGCCTACGGACAGGGGGCTCGTGGCTACACCTTC

v_call: TRBV2
clone_size: NA
j_call: TRBJ1-5
d_call: NA
cdr3_aa: CASSGQINQPQHF
cdr3_nt: TGTGCCAGCAGTGGACAGATCAATCAGCCCCAGCATTTT

v_call: TRBV5-1
clone_size: NA
j_call: TRBJ1-6
d_call: NA
cdr3_aa: CASSLKYGSPLHF
cdr3_nt: TGCGCCAGCAGCTTGAAGTACGGGTCACCCCTCCACTTT

v_call: TRBV2
clone_size: NA
j_call: TRBJ2-7
d_call: NA
cdr3_aa: CASQGSEQYF
cdr3_nt: TGTGCCAGCCAGGGTAGCGAGCAGTACTTC

v_call: TRBV5-5
clone_size: few
j_call: TRBJ1-2
d_call: TRBD1
cdr3_aa: CASRPGQGAYGYTF
cdr3_nt: TGTGCCAGCAGGCCGGGACAGGGAGCTTATGGCTACACCTTC

v_call: TRBV7-8
clone_size: NA
j_call: TRBJ2-2
d_call: NA
cdr3_aa: CASSLRGREFGELFF
cdr3_nt: TGTGCCAGCAGCTTAAGGGGTCGGGAGTTCGGGGAGCTGTTTTTT

v_call: TRBV12-3/TRBV12-4
clone_size: once
j_call: TRBJ1-1
d_call: TRBD1
cdr3_aa: CASSLGTGAFF
cdr3_nt: TGTGCCAGCAGTTTGGGGACAGGGGCTTTCTTT

v_call: TRBV5-1
clone_size: few
j_call: TRBJ1-1
d_call: TRBD1
cdr3_aa: CASTPTGDVEAFF
cdr3_nt: TGCGCCAGCACCCCGACAGGGGACGTAGAAGCTTTCTTT

v_call: TRBV19
clone_size: NA
j_call: TRBJ1-1
d_call: NA
cdr3_aa: CASKLRNTEAFF
cdr3_nt: TGTGCCAGTAAACTCCGGAACACTGAAGCTTTCTTT

v_call: TRBV19
clone_size: many
j_call: TRBJ2-7
d_call: NA
cdr3_aa: CASRQGHEQYF
cdr3_nt: TGTGCCAGTAGACAGGGACACGAGCAGTACTTC

v_call: TRBV19
clone_size: NA
j_call: TRBJ1-6
d_call: NA
cdr3_aa: CASSGGEHNSPLHF
cdr3_nt: TGTGCCAGTAGTGGTGGGGAGCATAATTCACCCCTCCACTTT

v_call: TRBV5-1
clone_size: NA
j_call: TRBJ1-5
d_call: NA
cdr3_aa: CASSPERADQPQHF
cdr3_nt: TGCGCCAGCAGCCCTGAGAGGGCCGATCAGCCCCAGCATTTT

v_call: TRBV7-8
clone_size: once
j_call: TRBJ2-1
d_call: NA
cdr3_aa: CASSSQGPLEQFF
cdr3_nt: TGTGCCAGCAGCTCACAGGGACCCCTTGAGCAGTTCTTC

v_call: TRBV7-2
clone_size: few
j_call: TRBJ2-1
d_call: TRBD1
cdr3_aa: CASSQGVSVNEQFF
cdr3_nt: TGTGCCAGCAGCCAGGGGGTGTCTGTCAATGAGCAGTTCTTC

v_call: TRBV9
clone_size: NA
j_call: TRBJ2-7
d_call: NA
cdr3_aa: CASSPHWRGSEQYF
cdr3_nt: TGTGCCAGCAGCCCCCACTGGCGGGGTTCCGAGCAGTACTTC

v_call: TRBV5-6
clone_size: NA
j_call: TRBJ2-2
d_call: NA
cdr3_aa: CASSLRNTGELFF
cdr3_nt: TGTGCCAGCAGCCTGAGGAACACCGGGGAGCTGTTTTTT

v_call: TRBV9
clone_size: once
j_call: TRBJ2-6
d_call: NA
cdr3_aa: CASSVGSSEANVLTF
cdr3_nt: TGTGCCAGCAGCGTAGGGAGTTCGGAGGCCAACGTCCTGACTTTC

v_call: TRBV12-3/TRBV12-4
clone_size: NA
j_call: TRBJ2-2
d_call: NA
cdr3_aa: CASSSSSYGELFF
cdr3_nt: NA

v_call: TRBV4-2
clone_size: NA
j_call: TRBJ1-1
d_call: NA
cdr3_aa: CASSQGTALNTEAFF
cdr3_nt: TGTGCCAGCAGCCAAGGAACAGCCTTGAACACTGAAGCTTTCTTT